Listed here is a single T cell receptor beta chain. Mismatch with germline at one junction end may stem from a read error. This specimen comes from a study of blood T cell repertoires in COVID-19. Study-level information: The United States, Italy and Spain provided the acute and convalescent COVID-19 samples. T cells, B-cell-depleted T cells, or PBMCs supplied cDNA or gDNA.

Under the authors' procedure: Counts of nucleated cells, estimated from reference gene primer amplification, were obtained. Method: immunoSEQ multiplex PCR; TCRdb's copy keeps in-frame clones and lacks some. That table is the source of V, J and clone size, and D and trimming were worked out from the DNA. The table has some 95,000 clones, about nine tenths seen once. Germline V gene sequence: CDR1 SGDLS, CDR2 YYNGEE. The CDR3 contains 12 residues. This chain joins TRBV9 and TRBJ2-7, with 11 bases fitting TRBD1. The source material was peripheral blood. The source of this sequence is a human donor with active COVID-19. The donor label of this sample is uncertain. This CDR3 is CASSALDRGLVF. DNA for the CDR3: TGTGCCAGCAGCGCCCTGGACAGGGGGCTAGTCTTC.